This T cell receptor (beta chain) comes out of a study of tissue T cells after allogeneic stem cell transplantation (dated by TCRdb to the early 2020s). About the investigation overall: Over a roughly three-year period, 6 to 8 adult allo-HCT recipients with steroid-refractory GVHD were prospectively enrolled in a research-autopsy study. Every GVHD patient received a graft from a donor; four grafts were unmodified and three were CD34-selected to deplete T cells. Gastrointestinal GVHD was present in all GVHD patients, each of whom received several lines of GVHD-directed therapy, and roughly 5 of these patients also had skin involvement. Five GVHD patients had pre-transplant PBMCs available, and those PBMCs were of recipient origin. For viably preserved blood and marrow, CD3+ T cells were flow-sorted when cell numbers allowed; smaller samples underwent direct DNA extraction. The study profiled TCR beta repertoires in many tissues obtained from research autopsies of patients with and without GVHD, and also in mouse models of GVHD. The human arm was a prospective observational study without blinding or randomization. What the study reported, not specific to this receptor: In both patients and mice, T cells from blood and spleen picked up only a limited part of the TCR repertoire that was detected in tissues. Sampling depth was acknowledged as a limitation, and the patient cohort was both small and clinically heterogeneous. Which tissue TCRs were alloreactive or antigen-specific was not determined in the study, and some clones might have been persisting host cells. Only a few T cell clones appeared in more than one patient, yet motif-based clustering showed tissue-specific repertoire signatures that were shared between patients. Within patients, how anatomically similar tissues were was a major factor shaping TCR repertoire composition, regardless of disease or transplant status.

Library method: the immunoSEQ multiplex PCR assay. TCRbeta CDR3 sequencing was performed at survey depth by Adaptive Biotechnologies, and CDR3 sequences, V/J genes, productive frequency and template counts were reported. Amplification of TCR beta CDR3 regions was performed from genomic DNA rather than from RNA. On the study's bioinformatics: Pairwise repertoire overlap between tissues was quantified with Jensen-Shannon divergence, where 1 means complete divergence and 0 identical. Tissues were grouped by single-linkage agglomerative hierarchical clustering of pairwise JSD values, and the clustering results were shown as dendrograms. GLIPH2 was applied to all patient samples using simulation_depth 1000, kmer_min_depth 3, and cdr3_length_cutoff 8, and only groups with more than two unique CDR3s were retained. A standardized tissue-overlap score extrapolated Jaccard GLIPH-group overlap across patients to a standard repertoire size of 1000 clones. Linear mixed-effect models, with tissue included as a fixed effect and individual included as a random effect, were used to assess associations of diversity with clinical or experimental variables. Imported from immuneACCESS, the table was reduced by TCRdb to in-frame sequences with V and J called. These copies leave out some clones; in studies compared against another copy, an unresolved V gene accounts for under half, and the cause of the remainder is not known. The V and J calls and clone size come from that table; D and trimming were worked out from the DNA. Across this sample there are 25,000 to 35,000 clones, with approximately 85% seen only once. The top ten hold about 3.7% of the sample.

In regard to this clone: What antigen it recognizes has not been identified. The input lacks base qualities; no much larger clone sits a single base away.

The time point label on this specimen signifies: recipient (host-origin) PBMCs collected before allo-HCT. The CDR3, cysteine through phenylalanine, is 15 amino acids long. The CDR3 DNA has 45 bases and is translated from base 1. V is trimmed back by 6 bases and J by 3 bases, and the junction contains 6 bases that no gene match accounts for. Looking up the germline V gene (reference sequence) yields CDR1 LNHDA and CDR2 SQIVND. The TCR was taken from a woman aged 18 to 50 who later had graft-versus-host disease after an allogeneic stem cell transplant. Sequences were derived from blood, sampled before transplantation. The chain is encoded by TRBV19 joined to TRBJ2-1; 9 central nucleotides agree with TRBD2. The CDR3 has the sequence CASRLSGSNYNEQFF. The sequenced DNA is TGTGCCAGTAGACTTAGCGGGAGCAACTACAATGAGCAGTTCTTC.